This is a list of T cell receptor beta chains from one sample in a study of blood T cell repertoires in COVID-19. Sequencing was performed with immunoSEQ multiplex PCR; in TCRdb, only in-frame clones are kept and a portion is missing. The table shows approximately 240,000 clones, with roughly four fifths occurring only once. Sequenced sample: peripheral blood. These TCRs come from a man in his forties or fifties with acute or convalescent COVID-19. Both conserved end residues are part of each CDR3. The D gene is left open where the match is weak. The size field is filled for only some rows; it gives once, few, many or a size class.

abundance	v_gene	d_gene	j_gene	CDR3aa	CDR3nt
.	TRBV5-4	TRBD1	TRBJ1-1	CASSFRTGETEAFF	TGTGCCAGCAGCTTCCGGACAGGGGAGACTGAAGCTTTCTTT
once	TRBV5-1	TRBD1	TRBJ2-7	CASSLARGLDEQYF	TGCGCCAGCAGCTTGGCCAGGGGGCTCGACGAGCAGTACTTC
.	TRBV14	.	TRBJ2-5	CASSQVAAGQETQYF	TGTGCCAGCAGCCAAGTTGCGGCGGGACAAGAGACCCAGTACTTC
.	TRBV28	.	TRBJ1-2	CASSLGGGHGGYTF	TGTGCCAGCAGTTTGGGTGGGGGCCATGGTGGCTACACCTTC
.	TRBV3-1/TRBV3-2	.	TRBJ2-7	CASSQDFRGYEQYF	TGTGCCAGCAGCCAAGATTTCCGGGGATACGAGCAGTACTTC
few	TRBV7-3	.	TRBJ2-1	CASSPSPGNEQFF	TGTGCCAGCAGCCCAAGTCCGGGGAATGAGCAGTTCTTC
.	TRBV28	.	TRBJ2-2	CASSLWTSTGELFF	TGTGCCAGCAGTTTATGGACTAGTACCGGGGAGCTGTTTTTT
.	TRBV10-3	TRBD1	TRBJ1-1	CAIRDDRGNTEAFF	TGTGCCATCAGGGACGACAGGGGAAACACTGAAGCTTTCTTT
once	TRBV2	.	TRBJ1-1	CASSDPGGEKTEAFF	TGTGCCAGCAGTGATCCGGGAGGAGAGAAGACTGAAGCTTTCTTT
few	TRBV19	.	TRBJ2-7	CASSFRTGEEDEQYF	TGTGCCAGTAGTTTTCGCACAGGGGAGGAGGACGAGCAGTACTTC
.	TRBV4-1	.	TRBJ2-1	CASSQREGGYNEQFF	TGCGCCAGCAGCCAACGCGAAGGGGGCTACAATGAGCAGTTCTTC
.	TRBV19	.	TRBJ2-1	CASKSGSSYNEQFF	TGTGCCAGTAAGTCCGGGTCCTCCTACAATGAGCAGTTCTTC
.	TRBV5-5	.	TRBJ2-7	CASSLGIGALEYF	TGTGCCAGCAGCTTGGGTATAGGGGCATTGGAGTACTTC
.	TRBV6-5	.	TRBJ2-1	CASSYRVAGGNEQFF	TGTGCCAGCAGTTACAGGGTAGCTGGCGGGAATGAGCAGTTCTTC
.	TRBV29-1	.	TRBJ1-4	CSVPGGATNEKLFF	TGCAGCGTGCCTGGAGGGGCAACTAATGAAAAACTGTTTTTT
.	TRBV30	.	TRBJ1-3	CACNQEAGNTIYF	TGTGCCTGTAACCAGGAGGCTGGAAACACCATATATTTT
.	TRBV2	TRBD2	TRBJ2-5	CASSGIASGQETQYF	TGTGCCAGCAGTGGAATTGCTAGCGGCCAAGAGACCCAGTACTTC
.	TRBV5-1	TRBD1	TRBJ2-4	CASSVDRGRDIQYF	TGCGCCAGCAGCGTCGACAGGGGTCGGGACATTCAGTACTTC
.	TRBV5-1	TRBD2	TRBJ2-3	CASRPNPSGSYTQYF	TGCGCCAGCAGGCCAAATCCTAGCGGGAGCTATACGCAGTATTTT
.	TRBV6-5	.	TRBJ1-1	CASSYSGGTGTEAFF	TGTGCCAGCAGTTACTCGGGGGGAACGGGCACTGAAGCTTTCTTT
.	TRBV9	TRBD2	TRBJ2-3	CASSVSSGRGQGDTQYF	TGTGCCAGCAGCGTCTCTAGCGGGAGGGGTCAGGGAGATACGCAGTATTTT
once	TRBV6-5	TRBD1	TRBJ1-2	CASSYTTGHGPYGYTF	TGTGCCAGCAGTTACACGACAGGGCACGGACCCTATGGCTACACCTTC
.	TRBV9	TRBD2	TRBJ2-5	CASSVDVASGGIQETQYF	TGTGCCAGCAGCGTAGATGTAGCTAGCGGGGGGATCCAAGAGACCCAGTACTTC
.	TRBV12-3/TRBV12-4	.	TRBJ1-2	CASRSTYNYGYTF	TGTGCCAGCAGATCAACATATAACTATGGCTACACCTTC
.	TRBV6-1	.	TRBJ1-3	CASSDPTTGNTIYF	TGTGCCAGCAGTGACCCGACAACTGGAAACACCATATATTTT
.	TRBV25-1	TRBD1	TRBJ1-5	CASSEEEGAFSQPQHF	TGTGCCAGCAGTGAAGAGGAGGGGGCGTTCAGTCAGCCCCAGCATTTT
.	TRBV7-2	TRBD2	TRBJ2-3	CASSLLAGGIDTQYF	TGTGCCAGCAGCCTACTAGCGGGAGGTATTGATACGCAGTATTTT
.	TRBV10-3	.	TRBJ2-7	CAISDPDSLQYF	TGTGCCATCAGTGACCCCGACAGCTTGCAGTACTTC
.	TRBV10-2	.	TRBJ2-3	CASSLAGAADTQYF	TGCGCCAGCAGTCTGGCGGGGGCGGCGGATACGCAGTATTTT
.	TRBV4-2	TRBD2	TRBJ2-1	CASSQVLASGGAVNEQFF	TGTGCCAGCAGCCAAGTTCTGGCTAGCGGGGGGGCTGTCAATGAGCAGTTCTTC
.	TRBV3-1/TRBV3-2	.	TRBJ1-6	CASSQTQVGGTPGNSPLHF	TGTGCCAGCAGCCAAACTCAAGTGGGGGGTACGCCTGGGAATTCACCCCTCCACTTT
.	TRBV27	TRBD1	TRBJ1-1	CASSFGRGIEAFF	TGTGCCAGCAGTTTCGGCAGGGGGATTGAAGCTTTCTTT
.	TRBV10-3	.	TRBJ1-3	CAISDRVKENTIYF	TGTGCCATCAGTGACAGGGTTAAAGAAAACACCATATATTTT
.	TRBV11-2	.	TRBJ1-2	CASSLDHSIGYTF	TGTGCCAGCAGCTTAGATCACTCCATTGGCTACACCTTC
.	TRBV9	TRBD2	TRBJ2-1	CASSVVVAGAEQFF	TGTGCCAGCAGCGTAGTAGTAGCGGGGGCTGAGCAGTTCTTC
.	TRBV12-5	TRBD1	TRBJ1-4	CASGLVPKETGGVEKLFF	TGTGCTAGTGGTTTGGTACCCAAAGAGACAGGGGGCGTCGAAAAACTGTTTTTT
.	TRBV9	TRBD1	TRBJ1-2	CASSAHRDSIYGYTF	TGTGCCAGCAGCGCCCACCGGGACAGCATCTATGGCTACACCTTC
.	TRBV11-3	.	TRBJ1-1	CASSSRGEGNTEAFF	TGTGCCAGCAGCTCGAGGGGGGAGGGAAACACTGAAGCTTTCTTT
.	TRBV6-5	TRBD2	TRBJ2-7	CASNPPGLVNEQYF	TGTGCCAGCAACCCTCCGGGACTAGTGAACGAGCAGTACTTC
few	TRBV6-2/TRBV6-3	.	TRBJ1-1	CASSYTGGAEWAFF	TGTGCCAGCAGTTACACGGGAGGGGCCGAGTGGGCTTTCTTT
.	TRBV2	TRBD2	TRBJ2-1	CASRHRTSGSYNEQFF	TGTGCCAGCAGACACAGGACTAGCGGGAGTTACAATGAGCAGTTCTTC
.	TRBV13	.	TRBJ1-1	CASSLGEPNTEAFF	TGTGCCAGCAGCTTAGGGGAGCCGAACACTGAAGCTTTCTTT
.	TRBV5-1	.	TRBJ2-1	CASSLYGNEQFF	TGCGCCAGCAGCTTGTACGGCAATGAGCAGTTCTTC
.	TRBV5-4	TRBD1	TRBJ1-2	CASSPRDRGGYGYTF	TGTGCCAGCAGCCCCAGAGACAGGGGCGGCTATGGCTACACCTTC